The 10 T cell receptor beta chains below were found in one sample sequenced in a study of T cells in localized non-small cell lung cancer. Generated by immunoSEQ multiplex PCR, the TCRdb table keeps only in-frame clones and is missing some. Found here are roughly 25,000 clones, less than 90% of them singletons; the top ten hold 11% to 15%. The sequences come from peripheral blood, collected before any cancer treatment. The receptors stem from an older female donor with stage II squamous cell lung carcinoma.

V usage is TRBV5-1 and J usage is TRBJ1-1, with no clear D. Germline assignment: CDR1 SGHRS and CDR2 YFSETQ. The CDR3 covers 15 residues. The germline V and J ends were trimmed by 1 base and 2 bases, with 12 bases remaining between them. In DNA, the CDR3 is TGCGCCAGCAGCTTGTTAGCCGCAATAAACACTGAAGCTTTCTTT. It is translated as CASSLLAAINTEAFF.

This rearrangement joins TRBV19 to TRBJ1-5; D not certain. The CDR3 length is 15 residues. Germline V lookup: CDR1 LNHDA, CDR2 SQIVND (reference sequence). The V gene lost 3 bases and the J gene lost 0 bases, with 9 bases spanning the gap. This CDR3 is CASSILVYSNQPQHF. DNA of the CDR3: TGTGCCAGTAGTATCTTGGTCTATAGCAATCAGCCCCAGCATTTT.

J is TRBJ1-1 and V is TRBV7-9; D possibly corresponds to TRBD1 (5 bases). The CDR3 consists of 14 residues. CDR1 and CDR2 (germline): SEHNR, FQNEAQ (reference sequence). V gave up 6 bases and J gave up 1 base, with 12 bases separating them. In DNA, the CDR3 is TGTGCCAGCAGATGGGGGACGGAGAACACTGAAGCTTTCTTT. Amino acids: CASRWGTENTEAFF. Full variable domain (remainder filled in from reference TRBV7-9 and TRBJ1-1): DTGVSQNPRHKITKRGQNVTFRCDPISEHNRLYWYRQTLGQGPEFLTYFQNEAQLEKSRLLSDRFSAERPKGSFSTLEIQRTEQGDSAMYLCASRWGTENTEAFFGQGTRLTVV.

This chain links TRBV27 with TRBJ2-3, with no clear D. Germline assignment: CDR1 MNHEY and CDR2 SMNVEV (reference sequence). Trimming cost V 8 bases and J 2 bases, with 14 bases left between them. The CDR3 is 14 amino acids. CDR3 in amino acids: CASRRYASTDTQYF. The CDR3 DNA follows: TGTGCCAGCCGTAGATATGCCTCCACAGATACGCAGTATTTT.

The sample holds a few counts of this clone. V and J are TRBV19 and TRBJ1-5, with D tentatively TRBD1 (6 bases). CDR1 LNHDA and CDR2 SQIVND come from the germline V gene (reference sequence). This CDR3 is built from 15 residues. Trimming stripped 5 bases from V and 2 bases from J, with 13 bases between. CDR3 nucleotide sequence: TGTGCCAGTAGTCAACAGGGAGTCGGCAATCAGCCCCAGCATTTT. Its translation: CASSQQGVGNQPQHF.

The rearrangement uses TRBV2 and TRBJ2-7; D not resolved. The ends were cut back, 2 bases at V and 9 bases at J, with 8 bases in the middle. The CDR3 runs 11 residues. CDR1 and CDR2 from the germline V gene are SNHLY and FYNNEI. The CDR3 DNA follows: TGTGCCAGCAGTGAAATGGATTGGCAGTACTTC. This sequence encodes CASSEMDWQYF.

The rearrangement joins TRBV6-5 to TRBJ2-1; 11 bases are shared with TRBD2. Germline trimming cut 6 bases from V and 6 bases from J; bases unmatched to any gene: 7. Germline values: CDR1 MNHEY, CDR2 SVGAGI. This CDR3 has 15 amino acids. This CDR3 is CASSLTSGSFNEQFF. The DNA for the CDR3 is TGTGCCAGCAGCCTTACTAGCGGGAGTTTCAATGAGCAGTTCTTC.

The chain couples TRBV18 to TRBJ1-3, with TRBD1 identical over 9 bases. The CDR3 runs 18 residues. Unmatched junction bases numbered 8, after V lost 0 bases and J lost 2 bases. Per the germline V gene, CDR1 is KGHSH and CDR2 is LQKENI. The CDR3 loop is CASSPPYRGLDPGNTIYF. The DNA of the CDR3 is TGTGCCAGCTCACCACCCTACAGGGGGCTCGATCCTGGAAACACCATATATTTT.

This rearrangement joins TRBV21-1 to TRBJ2-7; TRBD1, as called in the table, went unchecked against the DNA. TRBV21-1 represents a pseudogene. There are 11 residues in the CDR3. CDR3 DNA: TGTGCCAGCAGCGCCAGGGGGGAGCAGTACTTC. Protein: CASSARGEQYF.

This chain links TRBV27 with TRBJ2-7, with TRBD1 matching over 7 bases. This CDR3 has 15 amino acids. Losses at the gene ends were 2 bases for V and 0 bases for J; bases not matched to a gene: 4. The germline V gene encodes CDR1 MNHEY and CDR2 SMNVEV (reference sequence). The chain's CDR3 is CASSLEGAYSYEQYF. The CDR3 DNA reads TGTGCCAGCAGTTTAGAGGGGGCATACTCCTACGAGCAGTACTTC.